The entry that follows covers one TCR beta chain sequence. Researchers took RNA transcripts and amplified the TCR beta CDR3 regions from them. In the first-round RT-PCR of the TCR CDR3, the HTBI primer set was used. TCRdb redid the calling of the multiplex PCR reads with MiXCR, one entry per CDR3 protein. The sample shows 490,000 or so distinct CDR3 sequences, approximately 16% of them seen only once. The data originate from a study of T cells in Graves' hyperthyroidism and ophthalmopathy. CDR1 LNHDA and CDR2 SQIVND come from the germline V gene (reference sequence). The length of the CDR3 is 16 residues. V dropped 5 bases and J dropped 0; count of bases not matched to a gene: 9.

The chain recombines TRBV19 with TRBJ2-7; 8 bases map to TRBD2. The sequencing input was blood. The sequence came from a woman aged 25-40 years with Graves' ophthalmopathy. DNA for the CDR3: TGTGCCAGTAGTGCCGGACTGAGCGGGAGCTCCTACGAGCAGTACTTC. It specifies CASSAGLSGSSYEQYF.